This T cell receptor beta chain is drawn from a study of OX40 agonist ivuxolimab in advanced cancers. Turning to the study itself: With a range of roughly 20 to 79, age averaged roughly 60 years, and roughly 80% were male.

Study outcomes and limitations: Circulating CD4+ and CD8+ T cells showed clonal expansion by week 6 at 0.1 to 3.0 mg/kg.

A note on this clone: The target antigen is unknown.

Data came from immunoSEQ multiplex PCR; TCRdb stores just in-frame clones and leaves some out. The sample has approximately 70,000 clones; 75% to 85% are singletons. The material was CD4+ or CD8+ T cells sorted from blood, obtained in a trial of the OX40 agonist ivuxolimab. The receptor was derived from an adult with an advanced solid tumor such as melanoma, head and neck, liver or kidney cancer.

CDR3 coding DNA: TGTGCCAGCAGTCTGACGAGTGTCAACACTGAAGCTTTCTTT. It specifies CASSLTSVNTEAFF. J is TRBJ1-1 and V is TRBV6-1; no reliable D call. Trimming cost V 5 bases and J 2 bases, with 12 bases left between them. From germline, CDR1 is MNHNS and CDR2 SASEGT. The CDR3 is 14 amino acids.